The 30 T cell receptor beta chains below come from one sample, sequenced in a study of blood T cells in healthy people across ages. The authors ran a second PCR of roughly 7 to 11 cycles using a sample-barcoded 5' primer and a J-beta primer mix. One entry per CDR3 protein, called by TCRdb with MiXCR from the 5' RACE reads. The sample has about 1 million distinct CDR3 sequences; around 43% are singletons. The sample consisted of blood. These receptors came from a woman aged 60-75 years in good health.

This clonotype was seen only once. This chain links TRBV28 with TRBJ2-7; 7 bases fit TRBD2. Trimming took 3 bases from V and 4 from J; bases not matched to a gene: 9. Germline V gene data show CDR1 as MDHEN and CDR2 as SYDVKM. The CDR3 length is 15 residues. CDR3: CASSFPGGSLYEQYF. The DNA of the CDR3 is TGTGCCAGCAGTTTTCCGGGAGGTAGCCTTTACGAGCAGTACTTC.

The chain links TRBV10-1 to TRBJ2-7, with TRBD2 matching 10 bases. The CDR3 sequence is 18 residues long. Germline V gene data show CDR1 as WNHNN and CDR2 as SYGVQD (reference sequence). After removal of 5 bases from V and 3 bases from J, the junction contained 16 bases not matched to a gene. CDR3 coding DNA: TGCGCCAGCAGTTCACTGACTAGCGGGCCTCCCCGCGTCTACGAGCAGTACTTC. This gives the protein CASSSLTSGPPRVYEQYF.

Here the CDR3 reads CASSLQDGLNEQFF. The CDR3 DNA reads as TGTGCCAGCAGCCTACAGGACGGGTTGAATGAGCAGTTCTTC. The J gene is TRBJ2-1, the V gene TRBV3-1; maybe TRBD1 (5 bases). Germline V gives CDR1 LGHDT, CDR2 YNNKEL (reference sequence). This CDR3 is built from 14 residues. With 4 bases removed from V and 7 bases from J, the gap between germline ends came to 14 bases.

On this clonotype itself: A much larger clonotype is one base distant, so this may be a read error. The rearrangement uses TRBV3-1 and TRBJ2-7; TRBD2 matches at 11 bases. Germline V lookup: CDR1 LGHDT, CDR2 YNNKEL (reference sequence). This CDR3 is 16 amino acids long. CDR3 nucleotides: TGTGCCAGCAGCCAAGATTCTAGCGGGAGGTCCTGCGAGCAGTACTTC. Protein sequence: CASSQDSSGRSCEQYF.

This chain joins TRBV11-3 and TRBJ2-5; the match to TRBD2 covers 9 bases. The closer fit of TRBJ2-7 to the DNA end suggests the J call may be wrong. CDR3 length: 15 amino acids. CDR1 is SGHNT, CDR2 YENEEA, per germline. CDR3 sequence reads: CASSSGLAKTYEQYF. The CDR3, as DNA: TGTGCCAGCAGCTCCGGACTAGCGAAGACCTACGAGCAGTACTTC.

This clonotype was recorded a few times. V is TRBV4-1 and J is TRBJ2-1; D ambiguous. The ends were cut back, 0 bases at V and 5 bases at J, with 8 bases in the middle. Germline values: CDR1 MGHRA, CDR2 YSYEKL. This CDR3 spans 14 amino acids. CDR3 in amino acids: CASSQEPNNNEQFF. The DNA for the CDR3 is TGCGCCAGCAGCCAAGAACCTAACAACAATGAGCAGTTCTTC.

The J gene is TRBJ1-4, the V gene TRBV4-1; D might be TRBD1 (5 bases). Per germline, CDR1 MGHRA and CDR2 YSYEKL. The CDR3 runs 15 residues. Trimming shortened V by 3 bases and J by 15 bases, and 23 bases separated the two germline ends. Written as DNA, the CDR3 is TGCGCCAGCAGCCAGGTGACAGCCCCGTCCGGGTTTGTGTTTTTT. This codes for CASSQVTAPSGFVFF.

This chain connects TRBV5-1 to TRBJ2-7, with TRBD1 matching over 11 bases. The CDR3 has 14 amino acids. CDR1 and CDR2 (germline): SGHRS, YFSETQ. V dropped 4 bases and J dropped 5; count of bases not matched to a gene: 5. CDR3 sequence: CASSRTGGDDEQYF. CDR3 DNA sequence: TGCGCCAGCAGCCGGACAGGGGGCGATGACGAGCAGTACTTC.

The gene calls are TRBV5-1 and TRBJ2-3, with 9 bases lining up with TRBD2. The CDR3 has 14 residues. With 6 bases clipped from V and 2 bases from J, the junction kept 4 bases outside the gene matches. Germline V gives CDR1 SGHRS, CDR2 YFSETQ. CDR3 loop: CASTSGRFTDTQYF. The DNA of the CDR3 is TGCGCCAGCACCAGCGGGAGGTTCACAGATACGCAGTATTTT.

The gene calls are TRBV10-3 and TRBJ1-2, with TRBD1 identical over 11 bases. The J segment lost 6 bases and the V segment lost 9 bases, leaving 6 bases of the junction unmatched. This CDR3 has 13 residues. CDR1 and CDR2 from the germline V gene are ENHRY and SYGVKD. The CDR3: CAIWTGGSDGYTF. The CDR3 coding sequence is TGTGCCATATGGACAGGGGGCTCTGATGGCTACACCTTC.

The rearrangement joins TRBV7-9 to TRBJ2-5; D perhaps matches TRBD1 (6 bases). The DNA end lines up better with TRBJ2-7; the J call may be wrong. The CDR3 runs to 15 residues. CDR1 and CDR2 from the germline V gene are SEHNR and FQNEAQ (reference sequence). The CDR3 reads CASNEKAGAKYEQYF. The CDR3 DNA sequence: TGTGCCAGCAACGAAAAAGCAGGGGCGAAATACGAGCAGTACTTC.

The chain links TRBV6-5 to TRBJ2-1; 9 bases agree with TRBD2. The CDR3 consists of 16 residues. Per the germline V gene, CDR1 is MNHEY and CDR2 is SVGAGI. V was clipped by 0 bases and J by 9 bases; unmatched bases: 9. CDR3 in DNA: TGTGCCAGCAGTTACTCGATGGGACTAGCTTGGGGTGAGCAGTTCTTC. It specifies CASSYSMGLAWGEQFF.

The V gene is TRBV20-1, the J gene TRBJ2-5; 8 positions agree with TRBD2. The germline V gene encodes CDR1 DFQATT and CDR2 SNEGSKA (reference sequence). The CDR3 runs 13 residues. V was clipped by 7 bases and J by 2 bases; unmatched bases: 6. CDR3 loop: CSGDSGTQETQYF. The CDR3, as DNA: TGCAGTGGTGATAGCGGGACACAAGAGACCCAGTACTTC.

V gene TRBV5-1 combines with J gene TRBJ1-1; D gene unclear. Trimming removed 2 bases at V and 5 bases at J, with 10 bases between. Per germline, CDR1 SGHRS and CDR2 YFSETQ. This CDR3 is built from 13 residues. The DNA of the CDR3 is TGCGCCAGCAGCTTTGTTGGGAGAACTGAAGCTTTCTTT. It yields the protein CASSFVGRTEAFF.

This clonotype was recorded a few times. The V call is TRBV5-1, the J call TRBJ1-2; unclear D gene. The length of the CDR3 is 13 residues. Germline CDR1 reads SGHRS; CDR2 reads YFSETQ. V was trimmed by 6 bases and J by 5 bases, leaving 14 bases between them. Written as DNA, the CDR3 is TGCGCCAGCACCCCGGGCGCTCAGTATGGCTACACCTTC. This translates into CASTPGAQYGYTF.

The gene calls are TRBV27 and TRBJ2-7; the match to TRBD1 covers 10 bases. Looked up from germline, CDR1 is MNHEY and CDR2 is SMNVEV (reference sequence). The CDR3 loop spans 16 amino acids. Trimming at V came to 0 bases and at J to 2 bases, leaving 4 bases not matched to a gene. The CDR3 sequence is CASSLSGQGLPYEQYF. The CDR3 coding sequence is TGTGCCAGCAGTTTATCGGGACAGGGGCTTCCCTACGAGCAGTACTTC.

CDR3: CSATQGDYGYTF. The CDR3 DNA sequence: TGCAGTGCTACACAGGGTGACTATGGCTACACCTTC. The V and J genes are TRBV20-1 and TRBJ1-2, with TRBD1 as a possible D gene (6 bases). The CDR3 length is 12 residues. The germline V gene has CDR1 DFQATT and CDR2 SNEGSKA (reference sequence). The V end lost 4 bases, the J end lost 3 bases, and 9 bases lay between the germline ends.

The chain links TRBV2 to TRBJ2-3; 10 nucleotides match TRBD1. The CDR3 contains 15 residues. The V segment lost 4 bases and the J segment 4 bases; nucleotides outside the gene matches: 5. Germline assignment: CDR1 SNHLY and CDR2 FYNNEI. As DNA, the CDR3 is TGTGCCAGCAGTGCCGGGACAGGGGCCCCAGATACGCAGTATTTT. Translating gives CASSAGTGAPDTQYF. The whole variable domain, remainder taken from reference TRBV2 and TRBJ2-3, is EPEVTQTPSHQVTQMGQEVILRCVPISNHLYFYWYRQILGQKVEFLVSFYNNEISEKSEIFDDQFSVERPDGSNFTLKIRSTKLEDSAMYFCASSAGTGAPDTQYFGPGTRLTVL.

Note on this clonotype: Germline and junction disagree at one end, which may indicate a read error. This sequence joins TRBV2 and TRBJ2-1; 8 positions match TRBD1. Per germline, CDR1 SNHLY and CDR2 FYNNEI. The CDR3 sequence is 15 residues long. CDR3 DNA: TGTACCAGCAGTGGCGGACAGGGCCTTTCCAATGAGCAGTTCTTC. It is translated as CTSSGGQGLSNEQFF.

The V gene is TRBV28, the J gene TRBJ2-4; weak D call: TRBD1 (6 bases). The V gene's germline CDR1 is MDHEN and CDR2 SYDVKM. The CDR3 consists of 16 residues. V was pared by 2 bases and J by 13 bases, with 24 bases between. In DNA, the CDR3 is TGTGCCAGCAGTTTAAATCCCGGGCAGGTAAAGGGGGAGCAGTACTTC. Its translation: CASSLNPGQVKGEQYF. Using reference TRBV28 and TRBJ2-4 for the parts outside the CDR3, the full variable domain is DVKVTQSSRYLVKRTGEKVFLECVQDMDHENMFWYRQDPGLGLRLIYFSYDVKMKEKGDIPEGYSVSREKKERFSLILESASTNQTSMYLCASSLNPGQVKGEQYFGAGTRLSVL.

V usage is TRBV9 and J usage is TRBJ1-1, with a possible D match to TRBD1 (6 bases). Germline V CDR1 and CDR2: SGDLS, YYNGEE. This CDR3 is 12 amino acids long. V was shortened by 3 bases and J by 5 bases, with 8 bases between the two germline ends. For the CDR3, the DNA is TGTGCCAGCAGCGCAGGGGAAACTGAAGCTTTCTTT. This translates into CASSAGETEAFF.

The chain couples TRBV6-6 to TRBJ2-1, with 10 bases fitting TRBD2. CDR1 is MNHNY, CDR2 SVGAGI, per germline (reference sequence). CDR3 size: 16 residues. V was clipped by 4 bases and J by 7 bases; unmatched bases: 10. The CDR3 bases are TGTGCCAGCAGTTCGGGTGGGGTAGCGGGAGGTAATGAGCAGTTCTTC. Encoded protein: CASSSGGVAGGNEQFF.

The J gene is TRBJ2-4, the V gene TRBV12-3 or TRBV12-4; TRBD2 aligns across 7 bases. The CDR3 totals 14 residues. V shed 8 bases and J 9 bases; nucleotides not matched to a gene: 13. The CDR3 loop reads CASGPRDYPSIQYF. The CDR3, as DNA: TGTGCCAGCGGACCCCGGGACTACCCTTCCATTCAGTACTTC.

V is TRBV4-2 and J is TRBJ2-7, with D unresolved. V was cut by 0 bases and J by 3 bases, with 6 bases left in between. There are 13 residues in the CDR3. Germline V gives CDR1 LGHNA, CDR2 YNFKEQ. CDR3 sequence reads: CASSQEKGYEQYF. The CDR3 DNA sequence: TGTGCCAGCAGCCAAGAGAAGGGCTACGAGCAGTACTTC.

This clonotype was picked up many times. V and J are TRBV5-6 and TRBJ2-7; D uncertain. Trimming cost V 0 bases and J 7 bases, with 17 bases left between them. Germline assignment: CDR1 SGHDT and CDR2 YYEEEE. This CDR3 region has 15 residues. In nucleotides, the CDR3 is TGTGCCAGCAGCTTGGCCCGACCCGTCCGGCGGGAGCAGTACTTC. Encoded protein: CASSLARPVRREQYF.

The V call is TRBV9, the J call TRBJ2-1; 10 nucleotides agree with TRBD2. Germline values: CDR1 SGDLS, CDR2 YYNGEE. Trimming cost V 2 bases and J 1 base; bases outside gene matches: 6. There are 17 residues in the CDR3. The CDR3 coding sequence is TGTGCCAGCAGCGTTCCCAAGCGGGAGGGGTCCTACAATGAGCAGTTCTTC. Protein: CASSVPKREGSYNEQFF. Drawing the rest from reference TRBV9 and TRBJ2-1, the complete variable domain is DSGVTQTPKHLITATGQRVTLRCSPRSGDLSVYWYQQSLDQGLQFLIQYYNGEERAKGNILERFSAQQFPDLHSELNLSSLELGDSALYFCASSVPKREGSYNEQFFGPGTRLTVL.

This clonotype was seen more than once but under ten times. This may stem from a read error, because a much larger clone lies one nucleotide away. The chain combines TRBV9 with TRBJ2-7; 12 nucleotides match TRBD2. The CDR3 length is 15 residues. The germline CDR1 and CDR2 sequences are SGDLS and YYNGEE. Trimming took 3 bases from V and 7 from J; bases not matched to a gene: 8. The CDR3 nucleotides are TGTGCCAGCAGCGGTCGACTAGCGGGAGCCCATGAGCAGTACTTC. Its protein is CASSGRLAGAHEQYF.

V and J are TRBV12-3 or TRBV12-4 and TRBJ2-5; the match to TRBD1 covers 9 bases. Germline trimming cut 2 bases from V and 4 bases from J; bases unmatched to any gene: 5. The CDR3 is made up of 15 amino acids. CDR3: CASSLYLQGAETQYF. The CDR3 DNA is TGTGCCAGCAGTTTATATCTACAGGGGGCAGAGACCCAGTACTTC.

This clonotype was counted between two and nine times. The chain combines TRBV15 with TRBJ2-5; 12 bases are a match to TRBD2. The CDR3 is 16 amino acids. Unmatched junction bases numbered 2, after V lost 1 base and J lost 2 bases. CDR1 and CDR2 from the germline V gene are LNHNV and YYDKDF (reference sequence). CDR3 protein: CATSRGTSGKQETQYF. In DNA form, the CDR3 reads TGTGCCACCAGCAGAGGGACTAGCGGGAAGCAAGAGACCCAGTACTTC.

This clonotype was seen ten or more times. This chain uses TRBV27 with TRBJ1-3; D is possibly TRBD1 (5 bases). Germline CDR1 reads MNHEY; CDR2 reads SMNVEV (reference sequence). The CDR3 is 14 amino acids. V lost 6 bases to trimming and J lost 3 bases, with 12 bases between them. CDR3 in amino acids: CASSPGGGGNTIYF. The DNA of the CDR3 is TGTGCCAGCAGCCCCGGGGGAGGTGGAAACACCATATATTTT.